The sequence of this TCR beta chain was determined in a study of blood T cells in healthy people across ages. The V end lost 3 bases, the J end lost 6 bases, and 12 bases lay between the germline ends. The length of the CDR3 is 13 residues. From germline, CDR1 is LNHDA and CDR2 SQIVND (reference sequence). This clonotype has only a few counts. Primers used in a second PCR of about 7 to 12 cycles were a sample-barcoded 5' primer and a J-beta primer mix. TCRdb re-called the 5' RACE reads through MiXCR, storing one row per CDR3 protein. Found here are 750,000 to 1,000,000 distinct CDR3 sequences, approximately 32% of them singletons; the top ten hold around 9.6%. The same data also went into a second study, on T cells of mothers and their children. According to that study: Each donor was one of three healthy Caucasian mothers or one of their six children. Evidence of persistent microchimeric T cell clones was absent.

What was sequenced was blood. The source of this sequence is a woman between 40 and 55 years old in good health. This chain joins TRBV19 and TRBJ2-7; possibly TRBD2 for D (6 bases). CDR3 sequence reads: CASSILGGAEQYF. The CDR3 DNA follows: TGTGCCAGTAGTATCCTCGGCGGGGCCGAGCAGTACTTC.